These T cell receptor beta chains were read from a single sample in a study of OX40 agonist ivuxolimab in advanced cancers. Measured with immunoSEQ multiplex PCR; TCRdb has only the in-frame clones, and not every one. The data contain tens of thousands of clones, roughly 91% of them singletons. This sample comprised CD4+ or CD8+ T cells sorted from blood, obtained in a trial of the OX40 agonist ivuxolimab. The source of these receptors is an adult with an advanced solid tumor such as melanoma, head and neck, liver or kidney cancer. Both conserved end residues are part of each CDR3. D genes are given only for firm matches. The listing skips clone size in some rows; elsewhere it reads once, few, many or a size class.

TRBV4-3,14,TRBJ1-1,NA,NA,TGCGCCAGCAGCTCCCCGGGGTGGGGCACTGAAGCTTTCTTT,CASSSPGWGTEAFF
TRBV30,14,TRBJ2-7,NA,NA,TGTGCCTGGAGTATTAGCGGAGGCGGCTACGAGCAGTACTTC,CAWSISGGGYEQYF
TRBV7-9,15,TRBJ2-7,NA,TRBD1,TGTGCCAGCAGCACTACCCGGGACAGGGCCTACGAGCAGTACTTC,CASSTTRDRAYEQYF
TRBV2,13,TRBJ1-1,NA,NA,TGTGCCAGCAGGGCTTGGGTGCACACTGAAGCTTTCTTT,CASRAWVHTEAFF
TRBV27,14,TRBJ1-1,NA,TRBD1,TGTGCCAGCAGTCCCCGGGACAGGGTCACTGAAGCTTTCTTT,CASSPRDRVTEAFF
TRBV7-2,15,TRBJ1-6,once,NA,TGTGCCAGCAGCTTAGAGCGAGGGTCTGGATCACCCCTCCACTTT,CASSLERGSGSPLHF
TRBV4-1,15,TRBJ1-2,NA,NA,TGCGCCAGCAGCCAGACACTAGGATTGGGGTATGGCTACACCTTC,CASSQTLGLGYGYTF
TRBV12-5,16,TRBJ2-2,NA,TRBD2,TGTGCTAGTGGTTTGCAACTAGCGGGGGCCACCGGGGAGCTGTTTTTT,CASGLQLAGATGELFF
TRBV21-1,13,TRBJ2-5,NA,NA,TGTGCCAGCACCATAGGCAGGGACGCGACCCAGTACTTC,CASTIGRDATQYF
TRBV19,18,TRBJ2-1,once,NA,TGTGCCAGTTACGGGGGGACACCGGACACGAGCTCCTACAATGAGCAGTTCTTC,CASYGGTPDTSSYNEQFF
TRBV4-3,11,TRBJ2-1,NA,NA,TGCGCCAGCAGCCAAGTGGATGAGCAGTTCTTC,CASSQVDEQFF
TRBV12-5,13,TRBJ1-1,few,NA,TGTGCTAGTGGTCCCGGTGGGGGGCTTGAAGCTTTCTTT,CASGPGGGLEAFF
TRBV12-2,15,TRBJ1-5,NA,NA,TGTGCAAGTCGCTTAGGGAAGAGGGAAGATCAGCCCCAGCATTTT,CASRLGKREDQPQHF
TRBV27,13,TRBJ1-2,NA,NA,TGTGCCAGCAGTTTATCGGTAACGGCAGGCTACACCTTC,CASSLSVTAGYTF
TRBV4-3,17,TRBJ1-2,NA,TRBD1,TGCGCCAGCAGCCAAGATCTGGGGACAGGGCAACGCGGTGGCTACACCTTC,CASSQDLGTGQRGGYTF